What follows are 17 T cell receptor beta chains derived from one specimen sequenced in a study of shared clonotypes between healthy human individuals. Measured with immunoSEQ multiplex PCR; TCRdb has only the in-frame clones, and not every one. Counted here are roughly 2 million clones, roughly 96% occurring once; the ten biggest clones make up 0.1% to 0.15%. Sequences were obtained from naive CD4+ T cells sorted from blood. The subset is: CD45RA+ positively selected. The receptors come from a man between 18 and 29 years old in good health.

The chain is built from TRBV6-5 and TRBJ2-7; a possible D gene is TRBD2 (6 bases). The CDR3 runs to 15 residues. Germline V CDR1 and CDR2: MNHEY, SVGAGI. V was pared by 6 bases and J by 4 bases, with 19 bases between. CDR3: CASSSPTRGLYEQYF. CDR3 nucleotide sequence: TGTGCCAGCAGCTCCCCTACAAGGGGACTTTACGAGCAGTACTTC.

The chain employs TRBV27 and TRBJ1-3; maybe TRBD1 (5 bases). The CDR3 sequence is 14 residues long. V lost 5 bases to trimming and J lost 7 bases, with 15 bases between them. Germline-derived CDR1 and CDR2 are MNHEY and SMNVEV (reference sequence). CDR3 in amino acids: CASSPGASKNTIYF. CDR3 in DNA: TGTGCCAGCAGTCCCGGGGCCTCCAAGAACACCATATATTTT.

This sequence joins TRBV19 and TRBJ2-7; D possibly matches TRBD1 or TRBD2 (5 bases each). The CDR3 is 13 residues long. Deletions cut 5 bases from V and 0 bases from J, with 8 bases between. Germline values: CDR1 LNHDA, CDR2 SQIVND (reference sequence). The DNA for the CDR3 is TGTGCCAGTAGTGTGGGGGTCTCCTACGAGCAGTACTTC. It codes for CASSVGVSYEQYF.

The J gene is TRBJ2-5, the V gene TRBV5-1; D is perhaps TRBD1 or TRBD2 (6 bases each). CDR3 length equals 14 residues. CDR1 is SGHRS and CDR2 is YFSETQ in the germline V gene. Trimming left V 4 bases short and J 5 bases short, with 15 bases between. CDR3 sequence reads: CASSGVTGAETQYF. In DNA, the CDR3 is TGCGCCAGCAGCGGGGTGACGGGGGCTGAGACCCAGTACTTC.

V and J are TRBV4-1 and TRBJ2-5; no clear D gene. The germline gives CDR1 MGHRA, CDR2 YSYEKL. The CDR3 consists of 16 residues. The ends were cut back, 4 bases at V and 4 bases at J, with 19 bases in the middle. As DNA, the CDR3 is TGCGCCAGCAGCCCCTCTAAGGGCTCTGTAGGAGAGACCCAGTACTTC. Its translation: CASSPSKGSVGETQYF.

CDR3 sequence: CASGLGLLAGASYEQYF. DNA of the CDR3: TGTGCTAGTGGTTTGGGGCTCCTAGCGGGAGCCTCCTACGAGCAGTACTTC. V and J are TRBV12-5 and TRBJ2-7; 10 positions match TRBD2. Trimming took 1 base from V and 0 from J; bases not matched to a gene: 6. The CDR3 consists of 17 residues. Germline CDR1 LGHNT, CDR2 FRNRAP.

This sequence joins TRBV28 and TRBJ2-1, with TRBD1 matching over 7 bases. CDR3 length equals 13 residues. CDR1 and CDR2 (germline): MDHEN, SYDVKM. After removal of 7 bases from V and 7 bases from J, the junction contained 7 bases not matched to a gene. Here the CDR3 reads CASKPLQGNEQFF. The CDR3 region has the DNA TGTGCCAGCAAACCCCTACAGGGGAATGAGCAGTTCTTC. Full variable domain (remainder filled in from reference TRBV28 and TRBJ2-1): DVKVTQSSRYLVKRTGEKVFLECVQDMDHENMFWYRQDPGLGLRLIYFSYDVKMKEKGDIPEGYSVSREKKERFSLILESASTNQTSMYLCASKPLQGNEQFFGPGTRLTVL.

The V call is TRBV28, the J call TRBJ1-5; no clear D gene. Germline V gives CDR1 MDHEN, CDR2 SYDVKM. Trimming pared 3 bases from V and 3 bases from J, leaving 6 bases between. This CDR3 is built from 13 residues. This CDR3 reads CASSFSLNQPQHF. In DNA, the CDR3 is TGTGCCAGCAGTTTCTCGCTCAATCAGCCCCAGCATTTT. Drawing the rest from reference TRBV28 and TRBJ1-5, the complete variable domain is DVKVTQSSRYLVKRTGEKVFLECVQDMDHENMFWYRQDPGLGLRLIYFSYDVKMKEKGDIPEGYSVSREKKERFSLILESASTNQTSMYLCASSFSLNQPQHFGDGTRLSIL.

This clone was observed once. V usage is TRBV7-2 and J usage is TRBJ2-6; tentative D call: TRBD2 (6 bases). V lost 0 bases to trimming and J lost 2 bases, with 11 bases between them. The CDR3 contains 17 residues. CDR1 SGHTA and CDR2 FQGNSA come from the germline V gene. The CDR3 DNA reads TGTGCCAGCAGCTTAGCGGCCCGGGGGACTGGGGCCAACGTCCTGACTTTC. Amino acids: CASSLAARGTGANVLTF.

The rearrangement links TRBV10-2 to TRBJ2-3; the D is unclear. This CDR3 spans 11 amino acids. Per germline, CDR1 WSHSY and CDR2 SAAADI. V was trimmed by 7 bases and J by 0 bases, leaving 2 bases between them. CDR3 protein: CASTSTDTQYF. The CDR3 coding sequence is TGCGCCAGCACCAGCACAGATACGCAGTATTTT.

The chain combines TRBV7-8 with TRBJ2-7; D is possibly TRBD1 (6 bases). V was clipped by 3 bases and J by 3 bases, with 9 bases between them. Germline values: CDR1 SGHVS, CDR2 FQNEAQ. The CDR3 is 13 residues long. The CDR3 spells CASSFDRIYEQYF. The CDR3 DNA follows: TGTGCCAGCAGCTTCGACAGGATCTACGAGCAGTACTTC.

CDR3 sequence: CASSPTGFQETQYF. DNA for the CDR3: TGTGCCAGCAGCCCGACAGGTTTCCAAGAGACCCAGTACTTC. The chain is built from TRBV4-2 and TRBJ2-5; D may be TRBD1 (6 bases). The CDR3 extends over 14 amino acids. The germline CDR1 and CDR2 sequences are LGHNA and YNFKEQ. Trimming shortened V by 4 bases and J by 1 base, and 10 bases separated the two germline ends.

The chain recombines TRBV28 with TRBJ1-5, with 12 positions matching TRBD1. This CDR3 has 19 amino acids. V lost 1 base and J lost 2; bases outside the gene matches: 9. Germline loops: CDR1 MDHEN, CDR2 SYDVKM. This CDR3 reads CASSLSFGTGGLGNQPQHF. In DNA, the CDR3 is TGTGCCAGCAGTTTATCCTTCGGGACAGGGGGCTTGGGCAATCAGCCCCAGCATTTT.

The chain employs TRBV21-1 and TRBJ1-2. TRBV21-1 is a pseudogene locus. The CDR3 has 15 amino acids. This CDR3 is CASSKVGDLSGGYTF. CDR3 in DNA: TGTGCCAGCAGCAAAGTGGGGGACCTGTCTGGGGGCTACACCTTC.

The genes are TRBV5-1 and TRBJ2-3; D possibly matches TRBD1 or TRBD2 (5 bases each). Germline V lookup: CDR1 SGHRS, CDR2 YFSETQ. Trimming took 5 bases from V and 6 from J, leaving 16 bases between them. The CDR3 extends over 14 amino acids. This CDR3 is CASSGTYPGDTQYF. CDR3 sequence (DNA): TGCGCCAGCAGTGGGACCTACCCCGGGGATACGCAGTATTTT.

Details on this clone: The identical CDR3 is also encoded by other nucleotide sequences in the sample. The genes are TRBV27 and TRBJ1-5; TRBD1 matches at 8 bases. Per germline, CDR1 MNHEY and CDR2 SMNVEV (reference sequence). The CDR3 has 15 amino acids. The trim removed 4 bases at V and 4 bases at J, leaving 6 bases unmatched. CDR3 amino acids: CASSSGTGVNQPQHF. The CDR3 DNA reads as TGTGCCAGCAGTTCCGGGACAGGCGTAAATCAGCCCCAGCATTTT.

The chain is built from TRBV5-4 and TRBJ2-3; 8 bases align to TRBD1. This CDR3 has 16 amino acids. In germline, CDR1 is SGHNT, CDR2 YYREEE (reference sequence). With 1 base clipped from V and 5 bases from J, the junction kept 9 bases outside the gene matches. Written as DNA, the CDR3 is TGTGCCAGCAGCTTGTTTCGACAGGGGTCAGGAGATACGCAGTATTTT. This codes for CASSLFRQGSGDTQYF.